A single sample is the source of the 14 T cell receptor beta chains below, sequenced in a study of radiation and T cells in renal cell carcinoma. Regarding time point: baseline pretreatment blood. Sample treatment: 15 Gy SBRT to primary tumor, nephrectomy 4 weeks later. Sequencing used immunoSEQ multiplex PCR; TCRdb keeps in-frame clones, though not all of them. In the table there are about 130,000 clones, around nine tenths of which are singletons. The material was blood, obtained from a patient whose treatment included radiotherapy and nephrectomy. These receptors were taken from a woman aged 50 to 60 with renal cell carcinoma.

The CDR3 region has the DNA TGTGCCAGCCGACAGAGTGATAATTCACCCCTCCACTTT. The encoded protein is CASRQSDNSPLHF. The chain uses TRBV30 and TRBJ1-6, with D perhaps matching TRBD1 (5 bases). The CDR3 runs to 13 residues. CDR1 is GTSNPN, CDR2 SVGIG, per germline (reference sequence). V shed 8 bases and J shed 5 bases, with 13 bases lying between them.

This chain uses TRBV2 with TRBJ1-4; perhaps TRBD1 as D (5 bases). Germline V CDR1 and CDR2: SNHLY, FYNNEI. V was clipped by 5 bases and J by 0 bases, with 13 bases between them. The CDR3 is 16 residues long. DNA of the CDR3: TGTGCCAGCAGTAGGGATTCGGGGGCAACTAATGAAAAACTGTTTTTT. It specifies CASSRDSGATNEKLFF.

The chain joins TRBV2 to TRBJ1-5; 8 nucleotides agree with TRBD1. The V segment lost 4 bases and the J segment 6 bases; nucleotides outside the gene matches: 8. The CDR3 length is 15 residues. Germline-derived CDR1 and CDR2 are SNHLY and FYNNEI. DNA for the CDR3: TGTGCCAGCAGTGGACGGACAGGGTGGCCTCAGCCCCAGCATTTT. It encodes CASSGRTGWPQPQHF.

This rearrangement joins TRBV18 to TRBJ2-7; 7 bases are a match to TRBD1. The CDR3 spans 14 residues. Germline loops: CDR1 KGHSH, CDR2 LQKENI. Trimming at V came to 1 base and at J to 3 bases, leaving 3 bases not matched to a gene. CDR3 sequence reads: CASSPLGQHYEQYF. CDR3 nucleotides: TGTGCCAGCTCACCACTGGGACAGCACTACGAGCAGTACTTC.

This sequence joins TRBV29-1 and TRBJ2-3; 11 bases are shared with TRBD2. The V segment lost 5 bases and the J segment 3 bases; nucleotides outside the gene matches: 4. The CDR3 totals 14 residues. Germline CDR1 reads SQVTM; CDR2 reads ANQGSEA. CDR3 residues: CSVILAGGTDTQYF. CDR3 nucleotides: TGCAGCGTTATCCTAGCGGGGGGTACAGATACGCAGTATTTT.

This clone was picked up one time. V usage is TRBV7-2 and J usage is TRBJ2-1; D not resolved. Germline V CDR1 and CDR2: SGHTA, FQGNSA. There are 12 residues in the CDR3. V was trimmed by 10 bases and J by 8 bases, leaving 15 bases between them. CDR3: CAINGHGDEQFF. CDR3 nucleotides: TGTGCCATCAACGGTCACGGCGATGAGCAGTTCTTC.

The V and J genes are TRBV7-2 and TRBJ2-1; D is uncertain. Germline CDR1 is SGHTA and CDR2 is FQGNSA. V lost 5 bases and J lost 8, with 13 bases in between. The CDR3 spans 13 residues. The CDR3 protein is CASSPQSADEQFF. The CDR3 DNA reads TGTGCCAGCAGCCCCCAGAGTGCGGATGAGCAGTTCTTC. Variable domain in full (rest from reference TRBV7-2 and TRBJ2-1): GAGVSQSPSNKVTEKGKDVELRCDPISGHTALYWYRQSLGQGLEFLIYFQGNSAPDKSGLPSDRFSAERTGGSVSTLTIQRTQQEDSAVYLCASSPQSADEQFFGPGTRLTVL.

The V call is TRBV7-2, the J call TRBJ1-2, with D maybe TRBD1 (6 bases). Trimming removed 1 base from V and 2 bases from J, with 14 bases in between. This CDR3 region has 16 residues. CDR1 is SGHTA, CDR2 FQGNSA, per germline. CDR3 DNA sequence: TGTGCCAGCAGCTTAGAAGGCGCTAGGGGGAACTATGGCTACACCTTC. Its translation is CASSLEGARGNYGYTF.

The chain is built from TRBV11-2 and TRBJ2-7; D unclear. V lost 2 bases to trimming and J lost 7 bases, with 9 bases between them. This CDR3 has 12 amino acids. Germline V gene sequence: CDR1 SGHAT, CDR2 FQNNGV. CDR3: CASSLLPLEQYF. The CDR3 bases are TGTGCCAGCAGCTTACTTCCCCTAGAGCAGTACTTC.

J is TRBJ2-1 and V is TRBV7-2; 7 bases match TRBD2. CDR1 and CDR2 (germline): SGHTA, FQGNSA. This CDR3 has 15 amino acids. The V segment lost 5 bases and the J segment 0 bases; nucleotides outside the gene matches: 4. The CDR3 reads CASSVTSASYNEQFF. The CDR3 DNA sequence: TGTGCCAGCAGCGTTACTAGCGCCTCCTACAATGAGCAGTTCTTC.

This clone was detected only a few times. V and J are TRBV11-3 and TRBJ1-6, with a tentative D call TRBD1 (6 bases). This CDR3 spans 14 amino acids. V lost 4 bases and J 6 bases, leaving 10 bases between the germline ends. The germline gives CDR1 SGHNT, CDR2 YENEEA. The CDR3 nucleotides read TGTGCCAGCAGCTCCGGACAGAGTAATTCACCCCTCCACTTT. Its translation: CASSSGQSNSPLHF.

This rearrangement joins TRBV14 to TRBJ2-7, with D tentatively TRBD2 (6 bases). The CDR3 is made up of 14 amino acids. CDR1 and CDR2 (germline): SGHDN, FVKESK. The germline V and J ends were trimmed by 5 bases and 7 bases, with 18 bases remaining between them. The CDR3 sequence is CASSSVGGLREQYF. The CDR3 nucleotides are TGTGCCAGCAGCTCGGTGGGAGGCCTGAGGGAGCAGTACTTC.

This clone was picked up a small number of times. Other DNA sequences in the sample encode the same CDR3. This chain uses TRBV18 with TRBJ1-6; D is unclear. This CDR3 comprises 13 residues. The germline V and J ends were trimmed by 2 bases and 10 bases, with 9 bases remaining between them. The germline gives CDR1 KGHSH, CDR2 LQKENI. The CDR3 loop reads CASSPGEGSPLHF. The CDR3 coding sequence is TGTGCCAGCTCACCAGGGGAAGGATCACCCCTCCACTTT. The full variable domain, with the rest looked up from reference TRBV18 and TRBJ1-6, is NAGVMQNPRHLVRRRGQEARLRCSPMKGHSHVYWYRQLPEEGLKFMVYLQKENIIDESGMPKERFSAEFPKEGPSILRIQQVVRGDSAAYFCASSPGEGSPLHFGNGTRLTVT.

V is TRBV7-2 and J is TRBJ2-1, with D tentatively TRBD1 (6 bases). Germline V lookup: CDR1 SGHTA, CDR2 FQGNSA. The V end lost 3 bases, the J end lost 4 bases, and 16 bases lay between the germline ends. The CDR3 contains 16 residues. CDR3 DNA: TGTGCCAGCAGCTTGTTGGGGCTCGGACAGTACAATGAGCAGTTCTTC. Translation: CASSLLGLGQYNEQFF. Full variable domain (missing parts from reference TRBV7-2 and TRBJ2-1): GAGVSQSPSNKVTEKGKDVELRCDPISGHTALYWYRQSLGQGLEFLIYFQGNSAPDKSGLPSDRFSAERTGGSVSTLTIQRTQQEDSAVYLCASSLLGLGQYNEQFFGPGTRLTVL.